These 29 T cell receptor beta chains originate from one sample sequenced in a study of human CD4 T cells and Enterobacteriaceae. The memory gate held CD4+ cells that were not CD45RA+CCR7+CD95- naive cells, over 98% pure. TCRdb's copy holds only in-frame clones and misses some; the assay was immunoSEQ multiplex PCR. This table holds 25,000 to 30,000 clones, more than 80% found once. Sequenced input: memory CD4+ T cells from blood. These receptors were taken from a human donor in good health.

Remarks on this clone: In the same sample, other DNA sequences code for this CDR3. The CDR3 nucleotides read TGTGCCAGCTCACCCAATAGAGGCACAGATACGCAGTATTTT. Its translation is CASSPNRGTDTQYF. The rearrangement uses TRBV18 and TRBJ2-3, with unresolved D. Trimming took 3 bases from V and 1 from J, leaving 8 bases between them. The germline gives CDR1 KGHSH, CDR2 LQKENI. CDR3 length equals 14 residues.

This clone was seen only once. This chain links TRBV28 with TRBJ2-7, with 7 bases fitting TRBD1. J gave up 9 bases and V 6 bases, and 14 bases lay outside the gene matches. The CDR3 extends over 14 amino acids. The germline V gene has CDR1 MDHEN and CDR2 SYDVKM. CDR3 sequence (DNA): TGTGCCAGCAGCGCACCCAGAGGGGGCGAGGTGCAGTACTTC. Encoded protein: CASSAPRGGEVQYF.

A single count supports this clone. This chain uses TRBV11-2 with TRBJ1-1; perhaps TRBD1 as D (5 bases). Germline V lookup: CDR1 SGHAT, CDR2 FQNNGV. The V and J ends lost 0 bases and 11 bases respectively, with 13 bases between them. This CDR3 spans 13 amino acids. CDR3 bases: TGTGCCAGCAGCTTAGATCTCGCAGGGAGGGCTTTCTTT. This sequence encodes CASSLDLAGRAFF.

The sample holds one count of this clone. V and J are TRBV19 and TRBJ2-7; D is perhaps TRBD2 (6 bases). Trimming cost V 6 bases and J 0 bases, with 9 bases left between them. Per germline, CDR1 LNHDA and CDR2 SQIVND (reference sequence). The CDR3 runs 13 residues. As DNA, the CDR3 is TGTGCCAGTAGCAGGAGGGGCTCCTACGAGCAGTACTTC. Its translation: CASSRRGSYEQYF.

The CDR3 sequence: CASSIFASANNEQFF. In DNA form, the CDR3 reads TGTGCCAGTAGTATATTCGCTAGCGCCAACAATGAGCAGTTCTTC. The V gene is TRBV19, the J gene TRBJ2-1; maybe TRBD2 (6 bases). Germline V CDR1 and CDR2: LNHDA, SQIVND (reference sequence). This CDR3 spans 15 amino acids. Trimming cost V 2 bases and J 5 bases, with 13 bases left between them.

This clone was counted only a few times. The chain recombines TRBV7-2 with TRBJ1-3; 12 bases are a match to TRBD1. V gave up 4 bases and J gave up 4 bases; unmatched junction bases: 11. Germline CDR1 is SGHTA and CDR2 is FQGNSA. The CDR3 is 18 residues long. The CDR3 loop is CASSSARDRGRQGNTIYF. Written as DNA, the CDR3 is TGTGCCAGCAGCTCCGCCCGGGACAGGGGGCGTCAAGGAAACACCATATATTTT. The full variable domain, completed using reference TRBV7-2 and TRBJ1-3, is GAGVSQSPSNKVTEKGKDVELRCDPISGHTALYWYRQSLGQGLEFLIYFQGNSAPDKSGLPSDRFSAERTGGSVSTLTIQRTQQEDSAVYLCASSSARDRGRQGNTIYFGEGSWLTVV.

This clone has a single count. The chain combines TRBV6-5 with TRBJ1-1, with a possible D match to TRBD1 (5 bases). Germline CDR1 MNHEY, CDR2 SVGAGI. V was clipped by 6 bases and J by 0 bases, with 11 bases between them. The CDR3 sequence is 14 residues long. CDR3 DNA sequence: TGTGCCAGCAGGGGTGGGGGTGTGAACACTGAAGCTTTCTTT. This gives the protein CASRGGGVNTEAFF.

The chain combines TRBV28 with TRBJ2-1; tentatively, D is TRBD2 (5 bases). The germline CDR1 and CDR2 sequences are MDHEN and SYDVKM. The CDR3 runs 14 residues. The V and J ends lost 3 bases and 12 bases respectively, with 18 bases between them. Here the CDR3 reads CASSFTTGMWGQFF. The CDR3 nucleotides are TGTGCCAGCAGTTTCACCACGGGGATGTGGGGGCAGTTCTTC.

The chain carries TRBV6-6 and TRBJ2-3; 10 nucleotides align to TRBD2. Germline V gene lookup returns CDR1 MNHNY and CDR2 SVGAGI (reference sequence). This CDR3 contains 14 residues. The junction had 4 bases not matched to a gene; V was cut back by 6 bases and J by 4 bases. In DNA, the CDR3 is TGTGCCAGCAGATCAAGCGGGGGGGCAGATACGCAGTATTTT. This encodes CASRSSGGADTQYF.

The chain links TRBV10-1 to TRBJ2-5; D might be TRBD2 (6 bases). The V gene lost 0 bases and the J gene lost 5 bases, with 10 bases spanning the gap. Germline-derived CDR1 and CDR2 are WNHNN and SYGVQD (reference sequence). This CDR3 spans 14 amino acids. The CDR3 coding sequence is TGCGCCAGCAGTGAGTCTGGGAGGCGGGAGACCCAGTACTTC. Translating gives CASSESGRRETQYF.

The chain combines TRBV11-3 with TRBJ2-3; no firm D call. Germline loops: CDR1 SGHNT, CDR2 YENEEA. The CDR3 extends over 14 amino acids. V gave up 5 bases and J gave up 2 bases, with 11 bases separating them. This CDR3 is CASSQSRVTDTQYF. CDR3 nucleotides: TGTGCCAGCAGCCAGTCCCGAGTCACAGATACGCAGTATTTT.

This rearrangement joins TRBV5-6 to TRBJ1-2; D might be TRBD1 (5 bases). Trimming took off 4 bases at V and 2 bases at J, with 18 bases between the two ends. Germline V gives CDR1 SGHDT, CDR2 YYEEEE. The CDR3 is made up of 16 amino acids. The CDR3 bases are TGTGCCAGCAGCGACAATCCCAGACAGCCCAACTATGGCTACACCTTC. It encodes CASSDNPRQPNYGYTF.

The V call is TRBV4-1, the J call TRBJ1-4; weak D call: TRBD1 (5 bases). The CDR3 has 17 residues. CDR1 and CDR2 from the germline V gene are MGHRA and YSYEKL. Trimming took off 1 base at V and 3 bases at J, with 15 bases between the two ends. CDR3 sequence (DNA): TGCGCCAGCAGCCAAGGGGGAAGGGGCCGCGCTAATGAAAAACTGTTTTTT. Its protein is CASSQGGRGRANEKLFF.

CDR3 DNA sequence: TGTGCCAGCGGCTATGTAGGGTTTGCTGGCTACACCTTC. It translates to CASGYVGFAGYTF. The chain recombines TRBV6-1 with TRBJ1-2; D is unresolved. Germline CDR1 reads MNHNS; CDR2 reads SASEGT. V was cut by 8 bases and J by 7 bases, with 17 bases left in between. The CDR3 sequence is 13 residues long.

V and J are TRBV11-1 and TRBJ2-1, with D maybe TRBD1 (6 bases). CDR3 length: 15 residues. V lost 5 bases and J 2 bases, leaving 13 bases between the germline ends. Germline CDR1 and CDR2: SGHAT and FQDESV (reference sequence). CDR3 coding DNA: TGTGCCAGCAGCCAAATGACAGGAGCCTACAATGAGCAGTTCTTC. As protein: CASSQMTGAYNEQFF.

The rearrangement links TRBV19 to TRBJ1-5, with D tentatively TRBD1 (6 bases). Deletions cut 4 bases from V and 0 bases from J, with 16 bases between. The CDR3 sequence is 17 residues long. The germline gives CDR1 LNHDA, CDR2 SQIVND (reference sequence). The CDR3, as DNA: TGTGCCAGTAGTAGCCATCAACAGGGATATAGCAATCAGCCCCAGCATTTT. Amino acid sequence: CASSSHQQGYSNQPQHF. The full variable domain, rest sourced from reference TRBV19 and TRBJ1-5, is DGGITQSPKYLFRKEGQNVTLSCEQNLNHDAMYWYRQDPGQGLRLIYYSQIVNDFQKGDIAEGYSVSREKKESFPLTVTSAQKNPTAFYLCASSSHQQGYSNQPQHFGDGTRLSIL.

The CDR3 loop reads CASSPRTILGEQFF. In DNA form, the CDR3 reads TGTGCCAGCAGCCCGAGAACAATTCTGGGGGAGCAGTTCTTC. V gene TRBV7-8 combines with J gene TRBJ2-1; D gene unclear. Trimming cost V 5 bases and J 10 bases, with 18 bases left between them. Germline values: CDR1 SGHVS, CDR2 FQNEAQ. The CDR3 extends over 14 amino acids.

V usage is TRBV4-1 and J usage is TRBJ1-4, with 7 nucleotides matching TRBD1. V lost 3 bases, J lost 2 bases, and 12 bases stayed unmatched. The CDR3 contains 18 residues. Germline V gene data show CDR1 as MGHRA and CDR2 as YSYEKL. CDR3 nucleotide sequence: TGCGCCAGCAGCCACCCAACAGGGGAAGGCGGCACTAATGAAAAACTGTTTTTT. Translating it yields CASSHPTGEGGTNEKLFF.

J is TRBJ1-1 and V is TRBV27; D is ambiguous. V lost 5 bases and J lost 5, with 15 bases in between. CDR3 length: 14 residues. Germline V gene lookup returns CDR1 MNHEY and CDR2 SMNVEV (reference sequence). CDR3 coding DNA: TGTGCCAGCAGTGACCTTGGAGGGTGGACTGAAGCTTTCTTT. Translation: CASSDLGGWTEAFF.

The gene calls are TRBV6-1 and TRBJ1-4; weak D call: TRBD1 (5 bases). In germline, CDR1 is MNHNS, CDR2 SASEGT. Trimming took 1 base from V and 1 from J, leaving 13 bases between them. The CDR3 length is 17 residues. The CDR3 sequence: CASSEGGRRGTNEKLFF. The CDR3 DNA is TGTGCCAGCAGTGAAGGGGGAAGGAGGGGAACTAATGAAAAACTGTTTTTT.

V gene TRBV27 combines with J gene TRBJ2-1, with D uncertain. V was trimmed by 0 bases and J by 7 bases, leaving 10 bases between them. Germline assignment: CDR1 MNHEY and CDR2 SMNVEV (reference sequence). CDR3 size: 14 residues. The CDR3 DNA reads as TGTGCCAGCAGTTTATCTTTCCTGGGGAATGAGCAGTTCTTC. Translated: CASSLSFLGNEQFF.

This clone was seen a single time. The chain couples TRBV2 to TRBJ2-7; unclear D gene. The V gene's germline CDR1 is SNHLY and CDR2 FYNNEI. V lost 6 bases and J lost 3, with 6 bases in between. The CDR3 length is 11 residues. The chain's CDR3 is CASRSHYEQYF. The CDR3 nucleotides are TGTGCCAGCAGGTCCCACTACGAGCAGTACTTC.

The rearrangement uses TRBV20-1 and TRBJ2-1; D is perhaps TRBD1 or TRBD2 (5 bases each). Deletions cut 3 bases from V and 9 bases from J, with 9 bases between. CDR3 length: 11 residues. CDR1 is DFQATT and CDR2 is SNEGSKA in the germline V gene (reference sequence). The CDR3 sequence: CSARWDLEQFF. The CDR3 bases are TGCAGTGCTAGGTGGGACCTTGAGCAGTTCTTC.

V and J are TRBV30 and TRBJ2-7; a weak D match, TRBD1 (6 bases). The CDR3 is 14 residues long. The V gene's germline CDR1 is GTSNPN and CDR2 SVGIG (reference sequence). V was cut by 8 bases and J by 0 bases, with 17 bases left in between. CDR3 nucleotide sequence: TGTGCCGGCAACCGGGACACCTACTCCTACGAGCAGTACTTC. Translation gives CAGNRDTYSYEQYF.

This chain uses TRBV7-9 with TRBJ2-1; 8 nucleotides agree with TRBD2. The CDR3 contains 16 residues. Germline assignment: CDR1 SEHNR and CDR2 FQNEAQ (reference sequence). The ends lost 0 bases at V and 7 bases at J; junction bases unmatched: 8. Here the CDR3 DNA reads TGTGCCAGCAGCTTAGCCTCGGGAGGGTGGGGGAATGAGCAGTTCTTC. Translated: CASSLASGGWGNEQFF.

The V and J genes are TRBV28 and TRBJ2-5; TRBD2 matches 13 bases. The germline V gene has CDR1 MDHEN and CDR2 SYDVKM. The CDR3 is made up of 16 amino acids. J gave up 4 bases and V 5 bases, and 7 bases lay outside the gene matches. CDR3 loop: CASSPGLAGDIETQYF. The CDR3 DNA reads as TGTGCCAGCAGTCCAGGACTAGCGGGGGATATAGAGACCCAGTACTTC.

The genes are TRBV11-2 and TRBJ2-7; D unclear. Germline loops: CDR1 SGHAT, CDR2 FQNNGV. CDR3 length: 15 residues. The V end was cut by 6 bases, the J end by 4 bases, with 19 bases between. CDR3 nucleotide sequence: TGTGCCAGCAGAGCTTCGAACAAGCGCGGTTACGAGCAGTACTTC. The encoded protein is CASRASNKRGYEQYF.

The V call is TRBV5-1, the J call TRBJ2-7, with TRBD1 matching over 8 bases. Germline loops: CDR1 SGHRS, CDR2 YFSETQ. Trimming took 3 bases from V and 5 from J; bases not matched to a gene: 7. The CDR3 has 14 amino acids. Here the CDR3 reads CASSSTTGAHEQYF. CDR3 bases: TGCGCCAGCAGCTCCACGACAGGGGCCCACGAGCAGTACTTC.

The CDR3 sequence: CSVGQQAGNTIYF. As DNA, the CDR3 is TGCAGCGTTGGTCAACAGGCTGGAAACACCATATATTTT. The chain is built from TRBV29-1 and TRBJ1-3; possibly TRBD1 for D (5 bases). This CDR3 has 13 residues. Germline assignment: CDR1 SQVTM and CDR2 ANQGSEA. V was clipped by 4 bases and J by 2 bases, with 9 bases between them.